This TCR beta chain was recorded in a study of human T cells and chemical hapten exposure. Overall study: Throughout the approximately 25-week study, diphenylcyclopropenone was applied weekly to the patients' scalps. Notes on the study in general: In comparison with controls, expanded TCRs gave rise to a significantly larger number of large CDR3 similarity clusters. Alopecia affected the donors, so their immune response may differ from healthy people's.

TCRdb re-called the RACE reads with MiXCR, one entry per CDR3 protein. Of 100,000 or so distinct CDR3 sequences in the sample, under 40% were seen once. The CDR3 length is 16 residues. Trimming removed 0 bases from V and 4 bases from J; junction bases left unmatched: 8. In germline, CDR1 is LGHDT, CDR2 YNNKEL (reference sequence). A note on this clonotype: Its antigen remains unknown.

This sample's time point: patch test 3, about 24 weeks after DPC sensitization. Treatment reported: therapeutic diphenylcyclopropenone sensitization with weekly scalp DPC. Suited to DPC and affected by alopecia, the donors ranged from 18 to 70 years old. Sequences were derived from whole blood, sampled in connection with sensitization to the hapten diphenylcyclopropenone (DPC). The rearrangement uses TRBV3-1 and TRBJ1-1; 7 positions agree with TRBD1. This TCR was recovered from a man aged 35 to 55 with alopecia areata. Some clones in this sample may be carry-over from other donors' samples. The CDR3 spells CASSQETGITSTEAFF. The CDR3 DNA is TGTGCCAGCAGCCAAGAGACAGGGATAACGAGCACTGAAGCTTTCTTT.